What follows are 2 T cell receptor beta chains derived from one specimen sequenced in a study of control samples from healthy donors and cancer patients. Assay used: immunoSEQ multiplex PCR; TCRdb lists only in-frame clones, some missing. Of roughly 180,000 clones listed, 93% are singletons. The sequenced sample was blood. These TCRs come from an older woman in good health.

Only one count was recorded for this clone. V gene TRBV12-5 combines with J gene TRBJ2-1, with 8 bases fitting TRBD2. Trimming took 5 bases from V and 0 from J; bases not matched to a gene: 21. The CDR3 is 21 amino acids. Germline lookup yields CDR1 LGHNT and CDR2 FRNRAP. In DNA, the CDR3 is TGTGCTAGTGGTCAGGGACTAGTCAATCAACCGAAAAAAAGCTCCTACAATGAGCAGTTCTTC. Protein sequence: CASGQGLVNQPKKSSYNEQFF.

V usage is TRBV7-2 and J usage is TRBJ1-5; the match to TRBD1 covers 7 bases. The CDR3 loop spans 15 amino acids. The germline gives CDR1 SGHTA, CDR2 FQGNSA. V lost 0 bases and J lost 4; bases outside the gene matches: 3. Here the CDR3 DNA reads TGTGCCAGCAGCTTAGCGCTGACAGGGAATCAGCCCCAGCATTTT. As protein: CASSLALTGNQPQHF.